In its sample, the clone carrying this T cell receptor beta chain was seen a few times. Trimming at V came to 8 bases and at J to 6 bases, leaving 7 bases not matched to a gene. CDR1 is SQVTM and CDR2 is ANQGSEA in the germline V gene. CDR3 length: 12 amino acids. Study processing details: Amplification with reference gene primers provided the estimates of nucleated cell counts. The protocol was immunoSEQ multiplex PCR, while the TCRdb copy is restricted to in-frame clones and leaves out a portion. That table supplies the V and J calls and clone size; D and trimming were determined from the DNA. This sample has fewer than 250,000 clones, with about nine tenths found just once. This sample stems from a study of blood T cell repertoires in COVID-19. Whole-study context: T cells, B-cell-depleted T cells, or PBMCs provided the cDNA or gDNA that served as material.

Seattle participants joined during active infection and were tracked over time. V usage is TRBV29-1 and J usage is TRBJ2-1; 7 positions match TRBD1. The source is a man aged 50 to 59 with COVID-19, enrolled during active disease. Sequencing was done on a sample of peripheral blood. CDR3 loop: CSWLGDSNEQFF. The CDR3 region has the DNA TGCAGCTGGTTGGGGGACAGCAATGAGCAGTTCTTC.